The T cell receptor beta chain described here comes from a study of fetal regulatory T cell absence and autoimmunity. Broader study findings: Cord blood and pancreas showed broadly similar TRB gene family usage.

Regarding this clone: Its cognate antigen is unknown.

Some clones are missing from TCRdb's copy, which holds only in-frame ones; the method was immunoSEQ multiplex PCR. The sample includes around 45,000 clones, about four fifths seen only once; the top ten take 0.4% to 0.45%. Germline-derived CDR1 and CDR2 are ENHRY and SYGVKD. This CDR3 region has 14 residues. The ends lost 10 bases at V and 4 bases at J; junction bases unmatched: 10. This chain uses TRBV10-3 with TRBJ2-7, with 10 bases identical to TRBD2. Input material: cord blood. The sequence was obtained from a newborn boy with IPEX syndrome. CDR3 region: CATAPGLALYEQYF. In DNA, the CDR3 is TGTGCCACCGCTCCGGGACTAGCGCTTTACGAGCAGTACTTC.